This paragraph reports one TCR beta chain. Its antigen is as yet unknown. The split of CD4+ cells yielded CD45RA+ naive and CD45RA-negative memory subsets. The data originate from a study of shared clonotypes between healthy human individuals. Whole-study context: Donor ages ranged 18 to 49 years: a couple of women, a few men. Findings and caveats of the study: Memory subsets had estimated richness that was generally smaller than that of naive subsets.

In the original workflow: ImmunoSEQ output lacked quality scores and full-length reads, limiting matched filtering. The assay was immunoSEQ multiplex PCR, and TCRdb's table has in-frame clones only and misses some. That table is the source of V, J and clone size, and D and trimming were worked out from the DNA. Counted here are under 200,000 clones, roughly 93% occurring once; the ten biggest clones make up around 0.067%. The CDR3 covers 17 residues. Germline V gene lookup returns CDR1 SGHNT and CDR2 YYREEE (reference sequence). The receptor's source is a young woman in good health. The chain has TRBV5-4 and TRBJ2-5, with D possibly being TRBD1 (6 bases). The closer fit of TRBJ2-7 to the DNA end suggests the J call may be wrong. The source material was naive CD4+ T cells sorted from blood. The subset here: CD45RA+ positively selected. As DNA, the CDR3 is TGTGCCAGCAGCCTATGGCCCGTCGGACAGAGGAGGTACGAGCAGTACTTC. It encodes CASSLWPVGQRRYEQYF.